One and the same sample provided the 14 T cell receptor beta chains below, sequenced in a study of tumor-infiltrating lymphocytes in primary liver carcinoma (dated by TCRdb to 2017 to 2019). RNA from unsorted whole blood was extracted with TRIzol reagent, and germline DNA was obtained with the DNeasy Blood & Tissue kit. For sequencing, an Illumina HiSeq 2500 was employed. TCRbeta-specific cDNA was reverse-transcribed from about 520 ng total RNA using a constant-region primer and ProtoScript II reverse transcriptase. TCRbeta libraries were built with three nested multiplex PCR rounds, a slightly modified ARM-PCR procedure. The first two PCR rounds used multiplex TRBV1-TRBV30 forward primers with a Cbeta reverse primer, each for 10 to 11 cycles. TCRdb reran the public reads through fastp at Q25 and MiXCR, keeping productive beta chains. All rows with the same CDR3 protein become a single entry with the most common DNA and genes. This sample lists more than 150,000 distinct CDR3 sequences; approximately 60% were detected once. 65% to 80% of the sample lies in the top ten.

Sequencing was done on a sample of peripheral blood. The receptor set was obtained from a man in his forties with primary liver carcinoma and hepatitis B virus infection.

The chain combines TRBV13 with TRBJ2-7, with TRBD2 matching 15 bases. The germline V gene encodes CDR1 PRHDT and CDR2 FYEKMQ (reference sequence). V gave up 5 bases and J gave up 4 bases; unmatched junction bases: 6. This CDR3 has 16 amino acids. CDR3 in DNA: TGTGCCAGCAGCGGACCGGGGACTAGCGGGAGGTACGAGCAGTACTTC. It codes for CASSGPGTSGRYEQYF. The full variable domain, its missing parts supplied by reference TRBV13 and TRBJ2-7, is AAGVIQSPRHLIKEKRETATLKCYPIPRHDTVYWYQQGPGQDPQFLISFYEKMQSDKGSIPDRFSAQQFSDYHSELNMSSLELGDSALYFCASSGPGTSGRYEQYFGPGTRLTVT.

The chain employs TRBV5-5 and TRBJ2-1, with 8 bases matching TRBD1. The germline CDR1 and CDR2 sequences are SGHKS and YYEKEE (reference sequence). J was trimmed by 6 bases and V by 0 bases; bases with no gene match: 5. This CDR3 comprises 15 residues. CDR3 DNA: TGTGCCAGCAGCTTGGACAGGGGGATGGCCAATGAGCAGTTCTTC. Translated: CASSLDRGMANEQFF.

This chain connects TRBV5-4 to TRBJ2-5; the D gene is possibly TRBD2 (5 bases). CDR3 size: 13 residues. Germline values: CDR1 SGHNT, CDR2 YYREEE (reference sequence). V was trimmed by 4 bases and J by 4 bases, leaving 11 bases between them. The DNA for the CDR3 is TGTGCCAGCAGCCCGGAAAGCGGAGAGACCCAGTACTTC. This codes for CASSPESGETQYF.

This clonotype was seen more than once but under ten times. The chain's CDR3 is CSVEDLETQYF. The CDR3 coding sequence is TGCAGCGTTGAGGATTTAGAGACCCAGTACTTC. The rearrangement joins TRBV29-1 to TRBJ2-5, with D uncertain. The CDR3 loop spans 11 amino acids. From germline, CDR1 is SQVTM and CDR2 ANQGSEA. V dropped 3 bases and J dropped 4 bases, with 6 bases sitting between them. Complete variable domain (other parts from reference TRBV29-1 and TRBJ2-5): SAVISQKPSRDICQRGTSLTIQCQVDSQVTMMFWYRQQPGQSLTLIATANQGSEATYESGFVIDKFPISRPNLTFSTLTVSNMSPEDSSIYLCSVEDLETQYFGPGTRLLVL.

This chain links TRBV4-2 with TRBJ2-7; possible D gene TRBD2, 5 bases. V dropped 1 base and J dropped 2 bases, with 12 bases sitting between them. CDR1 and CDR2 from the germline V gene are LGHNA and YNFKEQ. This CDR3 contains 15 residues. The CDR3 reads CASSQGGLGAYEQYF. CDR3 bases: TGTGCCAGCAGCCAAGGAGGGCTAGGAGCCTACGAGCAGTACTTC.

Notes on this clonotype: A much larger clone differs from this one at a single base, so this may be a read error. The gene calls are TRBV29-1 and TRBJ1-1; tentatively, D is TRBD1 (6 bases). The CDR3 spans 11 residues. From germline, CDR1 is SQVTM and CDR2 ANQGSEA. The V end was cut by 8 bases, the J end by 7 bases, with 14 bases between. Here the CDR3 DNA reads TGCAGCCTTGGCGGGGGCAGTGAAGCTTTCTTT. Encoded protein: CSLGGGSEAFF.

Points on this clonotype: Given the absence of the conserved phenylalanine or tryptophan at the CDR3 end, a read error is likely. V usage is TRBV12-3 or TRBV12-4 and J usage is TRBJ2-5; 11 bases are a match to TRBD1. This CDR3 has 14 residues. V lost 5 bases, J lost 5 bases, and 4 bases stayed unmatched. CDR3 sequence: CASSPGTGGETQYI. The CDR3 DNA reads TGTGCCAGCAGTCCCGGGACAGGGGGGGAGACCCAGTACATC.

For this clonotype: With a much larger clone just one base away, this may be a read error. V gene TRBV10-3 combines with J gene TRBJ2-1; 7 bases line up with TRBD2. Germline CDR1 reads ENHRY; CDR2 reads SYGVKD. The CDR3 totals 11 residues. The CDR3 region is CAIGTTDERFF. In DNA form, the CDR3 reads TGTGCCATCGGGACTACAGATGAGCGGTTCTTC.

CDR3 residues: CASSLDRFQETQYF. CDR3 coding DNA: TGTGCCAGCAGCTTAGACCGGTTTCAAGAGACCCAGTACTTC. This rearrangement joins TRBV7-9 to TRBJ2-5; D unresolved. The CDR3 has 14 amino acids. V was cut by 1 base and J by 2 bases, with 8 bases left in between. From germline, CDR1 is SEHNR and CDR2 FQNEAQ (reference sequence).

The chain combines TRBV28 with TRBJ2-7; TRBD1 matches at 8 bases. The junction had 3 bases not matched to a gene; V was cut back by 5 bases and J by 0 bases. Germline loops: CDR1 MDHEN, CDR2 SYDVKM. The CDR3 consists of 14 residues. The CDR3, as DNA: TGTGCCAGCAGTAGGGGACAGGCCTCCTACGAGCAGTACTTC. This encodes CASSRGQASYEQYF.

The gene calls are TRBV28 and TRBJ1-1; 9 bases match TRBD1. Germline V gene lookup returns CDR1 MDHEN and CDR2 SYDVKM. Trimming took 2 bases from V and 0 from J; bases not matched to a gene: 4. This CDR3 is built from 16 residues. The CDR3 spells CASSLRTGVMNTEAFF. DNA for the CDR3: TGTGCCAGCAGTTTAAGGACAGGGGTCATGAACACTGAAGCTTTCTTT. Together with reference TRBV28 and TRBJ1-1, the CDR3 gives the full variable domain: DVKVTQSSRYLVKRTGEKVFLECVQDMDHENMFWYRQDPGLGLRLIYFSYDVKMKEKGDIPEGYSVSREKKERFSLILESASTNQTSMYLCASSLRTGVMNTEAFFGQGTRLTVV.

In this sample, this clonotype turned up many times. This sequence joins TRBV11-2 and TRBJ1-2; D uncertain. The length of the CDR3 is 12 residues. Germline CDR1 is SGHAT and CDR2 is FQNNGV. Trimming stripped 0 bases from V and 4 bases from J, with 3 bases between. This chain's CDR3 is CASSLEFYGYTF. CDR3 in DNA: TGTGCCAGCAGCTTAGAATTCTATGGCTACACCTTC.

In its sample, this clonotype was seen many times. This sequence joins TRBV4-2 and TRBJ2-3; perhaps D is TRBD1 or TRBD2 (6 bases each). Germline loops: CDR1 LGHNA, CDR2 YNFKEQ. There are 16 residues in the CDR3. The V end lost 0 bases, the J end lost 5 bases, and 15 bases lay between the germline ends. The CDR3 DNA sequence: TGTGCCAGCAGCCAAGATCGTGCGGGGACACGAGATACGCAGTATTTT. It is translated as CASSQDRAGTRDTQYF.

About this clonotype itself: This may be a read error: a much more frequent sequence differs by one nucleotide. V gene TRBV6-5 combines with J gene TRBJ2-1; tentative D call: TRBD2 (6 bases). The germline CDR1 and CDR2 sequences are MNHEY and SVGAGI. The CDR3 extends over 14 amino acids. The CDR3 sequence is CASSSLASYYEQFF. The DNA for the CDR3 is TGTGCCAGCAGTTCACTAGCTTCCTACTATGAGCAGTTCTTC.